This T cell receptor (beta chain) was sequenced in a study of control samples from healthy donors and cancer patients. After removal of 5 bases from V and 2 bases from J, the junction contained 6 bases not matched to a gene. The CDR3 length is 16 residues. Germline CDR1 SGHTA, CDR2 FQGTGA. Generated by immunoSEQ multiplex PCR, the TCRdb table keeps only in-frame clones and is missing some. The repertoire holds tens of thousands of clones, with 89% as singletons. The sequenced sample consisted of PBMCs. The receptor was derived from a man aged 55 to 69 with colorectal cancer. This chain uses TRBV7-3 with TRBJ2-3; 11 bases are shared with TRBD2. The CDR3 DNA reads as TGTGCCAGCAGCCCTAGACTAGCGGGGAACACAGATACGCAGTATTTT. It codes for CASSPRLAGNTDTQYF.